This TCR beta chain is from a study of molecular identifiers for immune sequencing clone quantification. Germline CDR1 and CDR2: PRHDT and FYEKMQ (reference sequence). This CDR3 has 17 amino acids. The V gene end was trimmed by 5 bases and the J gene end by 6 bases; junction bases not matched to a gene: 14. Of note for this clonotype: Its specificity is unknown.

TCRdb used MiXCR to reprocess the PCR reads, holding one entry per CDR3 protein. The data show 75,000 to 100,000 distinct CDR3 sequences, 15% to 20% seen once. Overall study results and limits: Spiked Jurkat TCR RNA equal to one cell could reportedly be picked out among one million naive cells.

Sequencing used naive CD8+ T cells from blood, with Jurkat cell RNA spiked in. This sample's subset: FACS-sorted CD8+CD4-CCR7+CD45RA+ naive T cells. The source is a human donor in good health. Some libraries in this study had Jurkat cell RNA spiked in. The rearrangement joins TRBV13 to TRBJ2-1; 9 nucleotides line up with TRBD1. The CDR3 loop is CASSTHRWDRAFNEQFF. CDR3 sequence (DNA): TGTGCCAGCAGCACCCACCGCTGGGACAGGGCTTTCAATGAGCAGTTCTTC.